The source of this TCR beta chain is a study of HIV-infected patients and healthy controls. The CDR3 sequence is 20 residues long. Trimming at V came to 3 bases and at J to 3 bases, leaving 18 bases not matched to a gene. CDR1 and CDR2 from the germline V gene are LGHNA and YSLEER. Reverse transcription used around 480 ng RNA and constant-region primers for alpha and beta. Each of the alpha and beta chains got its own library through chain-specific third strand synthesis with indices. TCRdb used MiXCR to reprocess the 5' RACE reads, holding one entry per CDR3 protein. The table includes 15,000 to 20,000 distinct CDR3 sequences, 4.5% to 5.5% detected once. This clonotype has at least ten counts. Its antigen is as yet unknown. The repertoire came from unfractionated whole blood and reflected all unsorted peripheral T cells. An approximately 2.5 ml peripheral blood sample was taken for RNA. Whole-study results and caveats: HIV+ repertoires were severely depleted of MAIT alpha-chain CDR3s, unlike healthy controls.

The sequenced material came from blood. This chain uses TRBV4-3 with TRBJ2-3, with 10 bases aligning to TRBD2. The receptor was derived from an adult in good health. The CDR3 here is CASSQVAPAGGGFLTDTQYF. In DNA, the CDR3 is TGCGCCAGCAGCCAGGTCGCGCCAGCGGGGGGGGGGTTTCTGACAGATACGCAGTATTTT.